The 6 T cell receptor beta chains presented below share a single source sample, sequenced in a study of blood T cell repertoires in COVID-19. The repertoire was sequenced with immunoSEQ multiplex PCR; TCRdb's copy has only in-frame clones and lacks some. The sample carries roughly 65,000 clones, about 92% recorded once. Input material: peripheral blood. The receptors derive from a man aged 60 to 69 with acute or convalescent COVID-19.

The V call is TRBV27, the J call TRBJ1-1; D remains ambiguous. V lost 2 bases and J 1 base, leaving 8 bases between the germline ends. Germline V gives CDR1 MNHEY, CDR2 SMNVEV (reference sequence). The CDR3 is made up of 14 amino acids. The CDR3 reads CASSLVGRNTEAFF. The DNA for the CDR3 is TGTGCCAGCAGTTTAGTGGGCAGGAACACTGAAGCTTTCTTT.

The chain recombines TRBV14 with TRBJ1-2; D gene unclear. V gave up 1 base and J gave up 6 bases, with 15 bases separating them. CDR1 and CDR2 (germline): SGHDN, FVKESK. The CDR3 spans 15 residues. This CDR3 reads CASSQAVGGQDGYTF. The CDR3 region has the DNA TGTGCCAGCAGCCAAGCAGTAGGAGGTCAGGATGGCTACACCTTC.

The genes are TRBV9 and TRBJ1-1; the D gene is possibly TRBD1 (6 bases). Germline V gene lookup returns CDR1 SGDLS and CDR2 YYNGEE. The CDR3 covers 16 residues. V was cut by 0 bases and J by 5 bases, with 17 bases left in between. The CDR3 DNA reads as TGTGCCAGCAGCGTAGATGCTAGGACAGTCCTTACTGAAGCTTTCTTT. This encodes CASSVDARTVLTEAFF.

This chain uses TRBV12-5 with TRBJ2-3; 7 bases map to TRBD1. Germline CDR1 reads LGHNT; CDR2 reads FRNRAP. The J segment lost 1 base and the V segment lost 3 bases, leaving 1 base of the junction unmatched. The CDR3 sequence is 14 residues long. The CDR3 is CASGFDRGTDTQYF. The CDR3 DNA is TGTGCTAGTGGTTTTGACAGGGGCACAGATACGCAGTATTTT.

This chain uses TRBV30 with TRBJ1-3, with TRBD1 identical over 11 bases. CDR1 and CDR2 (germline): GTSNPN, SVGIG (reference sequence). CDR3 length: 14 amino acids. Germline trimming cut 3 bases from V and 7 bases from J; bases unmatched to any gene: 5. The CDR3 bases are TGTGCCTGGAGCCGGACAGGGGGCGGGAACACCATATATTTT. Translated, it gives CAWSRTGGGNTIYF.

The CDR3 DNA sequence: TGTGCCAGCAGAACAGGGCCGTATTCACCCCTCCACTTT. This codes for CASRTGPYSPLHF. This chain links TRBV6-4 with TRBJ1-6; perhaps TRBD1 as D (6 bases). This CDR3 comprises 13 residues. Germline-derived CDR1 and CDR2 are MRHNA and SNTAGT. Trimming removed 6 bases from V and 8 bases from J, with 11 bases in between.